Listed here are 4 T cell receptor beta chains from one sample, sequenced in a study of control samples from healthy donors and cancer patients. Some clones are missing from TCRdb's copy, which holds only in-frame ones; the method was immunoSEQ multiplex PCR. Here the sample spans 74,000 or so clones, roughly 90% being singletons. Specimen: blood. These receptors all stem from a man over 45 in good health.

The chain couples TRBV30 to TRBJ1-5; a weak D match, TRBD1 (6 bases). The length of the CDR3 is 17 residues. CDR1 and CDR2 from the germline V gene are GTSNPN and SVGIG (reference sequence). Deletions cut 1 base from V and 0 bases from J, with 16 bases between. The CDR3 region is CAWSAAWGQVSNQPQHF. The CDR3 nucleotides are TGTGCCTGGAGTGCTGCCTGGGGGCAGGTTAGCAATCAGCCCCAGCATTTT.

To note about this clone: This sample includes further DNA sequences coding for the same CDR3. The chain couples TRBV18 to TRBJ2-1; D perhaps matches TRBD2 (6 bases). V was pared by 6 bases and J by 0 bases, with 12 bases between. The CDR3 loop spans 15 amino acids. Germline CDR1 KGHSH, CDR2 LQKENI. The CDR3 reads CASSPGLSSYNEQFF. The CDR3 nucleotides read TGTGCCAGCTCCCCGGGACTTAGCTCCTACAATGAGCAGTTCTTC.

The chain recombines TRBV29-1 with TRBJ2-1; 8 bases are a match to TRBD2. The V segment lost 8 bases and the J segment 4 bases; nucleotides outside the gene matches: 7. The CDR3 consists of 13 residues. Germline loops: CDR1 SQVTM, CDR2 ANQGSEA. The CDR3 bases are TGCAGCTCATTAGCGGGGCGGTACAATGAGCAGTTCTTC. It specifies CSSLAGRYNEQFF.

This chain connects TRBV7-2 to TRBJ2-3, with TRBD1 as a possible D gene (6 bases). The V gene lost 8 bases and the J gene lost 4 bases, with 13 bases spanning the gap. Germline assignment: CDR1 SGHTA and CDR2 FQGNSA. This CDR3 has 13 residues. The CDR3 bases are TGTGCCAGCGATTTGGGGGCCGCAGATACGCAGTATTTT. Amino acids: CASDLGAADTQYF.